The source of this T cell receptor beta chain is a study of monozygotic twins with inflammatory bowel disease (dated by TCRdb to about 2019). Describing the broader study: A total of some 30 monozygotic twin pairs were included in the full study, comprising nine German pairs (four IBD-concordant, five IBD-discordant) and 19 IBD-discordant Danish pairs. Disease-associated traits were sought mainly through comparisons between IBD patients and their genetically identical healthy co-twins within discordant pairs. Each individual had, on average, about 151 000 unique TCRalpha sequences and 181 000 unique TCRbeta sequences available for analysis.

What the research found in general, with its limitations: Differing immunosuppressive treatments among patients may have added background noise and inter-individual variability to the repertoires. Different T cell subtypes could not be distinguished in the analysis. Repertoire similarity did not differ between concordant and discordant twins, possibly due to limited statistical power. Fewer clonotypes were shared with other individuals by IBD patients than by healthy twins, most markedly in patients showing signs of disease activity. Measured by the inverse Simpson index, TCRbeta repertoire diversity was lower in IBD patients than in their healthy co-twins. No single strong signal or clonotype linked to IBD turned up in the results, so the idea that one exists was not supported.

In regard to this clonotype: Its specific antigen is unknown.

From the cysteine through the phenylalanine, the CDR3 covers 12 amino acids. DNA is not on record. CDR1 SEHNR and CDR2 FQNEAQ are derived from the germline V gene (reference sequence). From each donor, a roughly 2.7 ml peripheral blood sample was drawn into PAXgene tubes and stored at -80 degrees C. Without any T cell sorting, total RNA was extracted from whole blood using the PAXgene blood miRNA kit on an automated QIAcube. Peripheral blood from monozygotic twin pairs concordant or discordant for inflammatory bowel disease was subjected to deep TCRalpha and TCRbeta repertoire profiling with unique molecular barcoding. Smoking habits were recorded for all twin pairs, and each individual was classified as a current, former or never smoker. The receptor library was made with 5' RACE. Each TCR library was prepared from 3,500 to 4,500 ng of total RNA. For each sample, cDNA synthesis was carried out in eight separate reactions using SMARTScribe reverse transcriptase. During cDNA synthesis, template switching was used to introduce unique molecular identifiers that contained a 6-nucleotide sample barcode. Amplification of TCRalpha and TCRbeta cDNA involved two nested PCRs of about 15 and 9 cycles, and each PCR was followed by bead purification. Before amplification, cDNA was treated with uracil DNA-glycosylase and purified using the QIAquick PCR purification kit. The second PCR was the step at which Illumina TruSeq-compatible adapters and sample-specific barcodes were added. Library quality and concentration were checked on TapeStation and Qubit, and libraries were pooled at approximately 5 ng each. Sequencing of pooled libraries was carried out on an Illumina HiSeq2500 single-index Rapid Run using 2 x 100 bp reads and custom sequencing primers. The study's processing was this. PCR and sequencing errors were corrected by UMI-based consensus assembly using MiGEC version 1.2.6. V(D)J alignment, clonotype assembly and CDR3 extraction were performed with MiXCR version 2.1.1. To normalise gene usage, clonotype sharing and MAIT/NKT TCR abundance, the top 1000, 10 000 and 20 000 clonotypes in each sample were analysed. Diversity was computed as the inverse Simpson index with the vegan R package after downsampling to 27 000 UMIs. Paired Mann-Whitney U tests were applied to discordant twin pairs, and Benjamini-Hochberg correction was used for multiple testing. After TCRdb reprocessed the reads, each CDR3 protein sequence was kept as one row, without DNA. The V and J calls, along with clone size, are taken from TCRdb and not from the paper's own processing. This sample's table carries 420,000 or so distinct CDR3 sequences. Roughly 2.5% of the sample is taken by the ten largest.

The source material was blood. This clonotype was obtained from a human donor with ulcerative colitis or Crohn's disease, or a healthy co-twin of an affected twin (not recorded which). The rearranged chain carries TRBV7-9 and TRBJ2-5; no DNA is available, so the TRBD1 call from TCRdb remains unchecked. Here the CDR3 is given as CASQGAPETQYF. The reference TRBV7-9 and TRBJ2-5 proteins fill in what lies around the CDR3, so the full variable domain reads DTGVSQNPRHKITKRGQNVTFRCDPISEHNRLYWYRQTLGQGPEFLTYFQNEAQLEKSRLLSDRFSAERPKGSFSTLEIQRTEQGDSAMYLCASQGAPETQYFGPGTRLLVL.